Following are 22 T cell receptor beta chains from one sample sequenced in a study of cytomegalovirus exposure and HLA in healthy donors. Primers: 60 Vbeta forward and 13 Jbeta reverse. The repertoire was sequenced with immunoSEQ multiplex PCR; TCRdb's copy has only in-frame clones and lacks some. This sample contains around 42,000 clones. The sample consisted of PBMCs. These receptors originate from a man aged 25-45 years in good health and CMV-seronegative.

The gene calls are TRBV18 and TRBJ1-1, with TRBD1 matching over 8 bases. Trimming cost V 2 bases and J 4 bases; bases outside gene matches: 9. CDR1 and CDR2 from the germline V gene are KGHSH and LQKENI. The CDR3 has 16 residues. The DNA for the CDR3 is TGTGCCAGCTCACCAAGGGCAGGGGGCCTTGTCACTGAAGCTTTCTTT. This sequence encodes CASSPRAGGLVTEAFF.

The chain employs TRBV23-1 and TRBJ1-4; 8 nucleotides align to TRBD1. TRBV23-1 is reported as an ORF; its role is uncertain. The trim removed 4 bases at V and 8 bases at J, leaving 9 bases unmatched. This CDR3 is 15 amino acids long. CDR3 loop: CASSRLDRGDEKLFF. CDR3 in DNA: TGCGCCAGCAGTCGCCTCGACAGGGGCGACGAAAAACTGTTTTTT.

The rearrangement links TRBV6-4 to TRBJ2-3; 9 nucleotides align to TRBD2. J was trimmed by 2 bases and V by 0 bases; bases with no gene match: 3. The V gene's germline CDR1 is MRHNA and CDR2 SNTAGT. CDR3 length: 16 residues. CDR3 sequence reads: CASSDSSGSDTDTQYF. CDR3 sequence (DNA): TGTGCCAGCAGTGACTCTAGCGGGAGTGACACAGATACGCAGTATTTT.

V usage is TRBV30 and J usage is TRBJ1-1; D perhaps matches TRBD1 (6 bases). The V end lost 2 bases, the J end lost 4 bases, and 14 bases lay between the germline ends. The CDR3 has 14 amino acids. Germline CDR1 is GTSNPN and CDR2 is SVGIG (reference sequence). CDR3 loop: CAWSQGRGSTEAFF. In DNA, the CDR3 is TGTGCCTGGAGTCAGGGAAGGGGGAGCACTGAAGCTTTCTTT.

The V gene is TRBV18, the J gene TRBJ2-7; D might be TRBD2 (6 bases). Trimming removed 0 bases at V and 7 bases at J, with 10 bases between. Germline V gives CDR1 KGHSH, CDR2 LQKENI. The CDR3 has 13 residues. DNA for the CDR3: TGTGCCAGCTCACCACCAAGCGGGCAAGAGCAGTACTTC. Translated: CASSPPSGQEQYF.

Comment on this clone: Other DNA sequences in the same sample also yield this CDR3. The chain employs TRBV18 and TRBJ1-1; D may be TRBD1 (5 bases). Trimming took 3 bases from V and 3 from J, leaving 8 bases between them. CDR3 length: 13 residues. Germline V CDR1 and CDR2: KGHSH, LQKENI. CDR3 region: CASSPGGDTEAFF. As DNA, the CDR3 is TGTGCCAGCTCACCGGGGGGGGACACTGAAGCTTTCTTT.

This sequence joins TRBV4-1 and TRBJ2-3; maybe TRBD1 (5 bases). Deletions cut 0 bases from V and 4 bases from J, with 8 bases between. Germline assignment: CDR1 MGHRA and CDR2 YSYEKL. The CDR3 has 14 amino acids. Here the CDR3 reads CASSQETDSDTQYF. CDR3 DNA: TGCGCCAGCAGCCAAGAGACAGACTCAGATACGCAGTATTTT.

The rearrangement links TRBV6-6 to TRBJ1-6; 8 nucleotides align to TRBD1. Germline CDR1 is MNHNY and CDR2 is SVGAGI (reference sequence). The CDR3 length is 14 residues. V was pared by 6 bases and J by 5 bases, with 3 bases of the junction left unmatched. Written as DNA, the CDR3 is TGTGCCAGCAGGAGGACAGGGCATAATTCACCCCTCCACTTT. Its translation: CASRRTGHNSPLHF.

The chain combines TRBV30 with TRBJ1-5; possibly TRBD1 for D (5 bases). Germline assignment: CDR1 GTSNPN and CDR2 SVGIG (reference sequence). CDR3 size: 16 residues. V was shortened by 2 bases and J by 2 bases, with 16 bases between the two germline ends. CDR3 protein: CAWSPGLSRRNQPQHF. DNA of the CDR3: TGTGCCTGGAGTCCAGGGCTCAGCCGTCGCAATCAGCCCCAGCATTTT.

The CDR3 DNA follows: TGTGCCAGCAGCTTGTCGGTAGCGGGAACCCACGAGCAGTACTTC. Translated: CASSLSVAGTHEQYF. V and J are TRBV5-6 and TRBJ2-7, with 8 bases matching TRBD2. From germline, CDR1 is SGHDT and CDR2 YYEEEE. V gave up 1 base and J gave up 5 bases; unmatched junction bases: 8. There are 15 residues in the CDR3.

This rearrangement joins TRBV11-3 to TRBJ2-3, with 7 bases matching TRBD2. The germline CDR1 and CDR2 sequences are SGHNT and YENEEA. The J segment lost 2 bases and the V segment lost 5 bases, leaving 4 bases of the junction unmatched. The CDR3 length is 14 residues. CDR3 protein: CASSRSGYTDTQYF. CDR3 coding DNA: TGTGCCAGCAGCCGTAGCGGGTACACAGATACGCAGTATTTT. Based on the CDR3 plus reference TRBV11-3 and TRBJ2-3, the full variable domain is EAGVVQSPRYKIIEKKQPVAFWCNPISGHNTLYWYLQNLGQGPELLIRYENEEAVDDSQLPKDRFSAERLKGVDSTLKIQPAELGDSAVYLCASSRSGYTDTQYFGPGTRLTVL.

The rearrangement uses TRBV19 and TRBJ1-5; D gene uncertain. Germline CDR1 and CDR2: LNHDA and SQIVND (reference sequence). V lost 3 bases and J lost 0, with 9 bases in between. The CDR3 loop spans 15 amino acids. CDR3 region: CASSMFLYSNQPQHF. CDR3 DNA sequence: TGTGCCAGTAGTATGTTCCTGTATAGCAATCAGCCCCAGCATTTT.

CDR3 sequence reads: CASSLGQGIEKLFF. The DNA for the CDR3 is TGTGCCAGCAGCCTGGGACAGGGGATCGAAAAACTGTTTTTT. This chain links TRBV5-6 with TRBJ1-4; TRBD1 aligns across 10 bases. V was pared by 4 bases and J by 8 bases, with 5 bases of the junction left unmatched. This CDR3 is 14 amino acids long. CDR1 is SGHDT and CDR2 is YYEEEE in the germline V gene.

This chain links TRBV5-4 with TRBJ2-1; D unresolved. Trimming removed 4 bases from V and 4 bases from J, with 9 bases in between. Germline V gene data show CDR1 as SGHNT and CDR2 as YYREEE (reference sequence). The CDR3 contains 13 residues. The CDR3 region has the DNA TGTGCCAGCAGCCCTCGTACTTACAATGAGCAGTTCTTC. Its translation: CASSPRTYNEQFF.

The chain has TRBV10-3 and TRBJ1-1, with D perhaps matching TRBD1 (6 bases). CDR1 and CDR2 (germline): ENHRY, SYGVKD. CDR3 length: 15 amino acids. V lost 3 bases and J lost 3, with 14 bases in between. In nucleotides, the CDR3 is TGTGCCATCAGTGACCCCCCGGACAGCCACACTGAAGCTTTCTTT. Its protein product is CAISDPPDSHTEAFF.

This chain connects TRBV5-1 to TRBJ1-2; 8 positions agree with TRBD1. V dropped 0 bases and J dropped 7; count of bases not matched to a gene: 2. The CDR3 has 13 amino acids. Germline V gene sequence: CDR1 SGHRS, CDR2 YFSETQ. DNA of the CDR3: TGCGCCAGCAGCTTGGCAGGACAGGGTGGCTACACCTTC. Amino acids: CASSLAGQGGYTF.

This chain uses TRBV5-5 with TRBJ1-6; 7 nucleotides match TRBD1. V gave up 2 bases and J gave up 0 bases; unmatched junction bases: 5. The germline V gene encodes CDR1 SGHKS and CDR2 YYEKEE (reference sequence). This CDR3 is built from 17 residues. In DNA form, the CDR3 reads TGTGCCAGCAGCTTACACAGGGGAAGCTCCTATAATTCACCCCTCCACTTT. It encodes CASSLHRGSSYNSPLHF.

The chain recombines TRBV19 with TRBJ1-5; no clear D. This CDR3 has 13 amino acids. Germline CDR1 and CDR2: LNHDA and SQIVND (reference sequence). Deletions cut 3 bases from V and 6 bases from J, with 9 bases between. CDR3 coding DNA: TGTGCCAGTAGTATGAGGGTAGGTCAGCCCCAGCATTTT. Translated: CASSMRVGQPQHF.

The CDR3 DNA reads as TGTGCCTGGGCTACTAAGGTTGGGTACTACGAGCAGTACTTC. Its protein product is CAWATKVGYYEQYF. The chain joins TRBV30 to TRBJ2-7; D call uncertain. CDR1 and CDR2 (germline): GTSNPN, SVGIG (reference sequence). This CDR3 has 14 residues. The V end lost 5 bases, the J end lost 3 bases, and 17 bases lay between the germline ends.

The chain joins TRBV6-5 to TRBJ2-4; TRBD2 aligns across 9 bases. This CDR3 has 15 residues. Germline assignment: CDR1 MNHEY and CDR2 SVGAGI. V lost 6 bases, J lost 7 bases, and 10 bases stayed unmatched. The CDR3 DNA is TGTGCCAGCAGCCCCGGGGGGAGCGGGAGGAACATTCAGTACTTC. Its protein product is CASSPGGSGRNIQYF.

This chain joins TRBV5-6 and TRBJ2-1; the match to TRBD2 covers 11 bases. Trimming removed 4 bases from V and 8 bases from J; junction bases left unmatched: 8. Germline V CDR1 and CDR2: SGHDT, YYEEEE. The CDR3 is 15 residues long. CDR3 bases: TGTGCCAGCAGCCAACTAGCGGGAGCTCTCTATGAGCAGTTCTTC. It codes for CASSQLAGALYEQFF.

The V call is TRBV4-1, the J call TRBJ1-6, with D maybe TRBD1 (6 bases). With 1 base removed from V and 6 bases from J, the gap between germline ends came to 7 bases. The CDR3 is 14 amino acids. Germline CDR1 and CDR2: MGHRA and YSYEKL. The DNA for the CDR3 is TGCGCCAGCAGCCAAGTACAGGGTAATTCACCCCTCCACTTT. It translates to CASSQVQGNSPLHF.